The 6 T cell receptor beta chains below were found in one sample sequenced in a study of blood T cell repertoires in COVID-19 (dated by TCRdb to the early 2020s). The library was obtained by the immunoSEQ multiplex PCR assay. TCRdb limited this immuneACCESS table to in-frame rearrangements with V and J called. A share of clones is missing; checked studies link under half to unresolved V genes, and the rest is unexplained. This sample is represented by a few hundred thousand clones; approximately 80% of them were singletons. The ten largest clones capture about 1.5% of the sample. The sequencing input was peripheral blood. All receptors derive from a woman in her thirties or forties who had recovered from COVID-19.

The rearrangement links TRBV5-1 to TRBJ2-5; the match to TRBD1 covers 8 bases. CDR1 and CDR2 (germline): SGHRS, YFSETQ. This CDR3 has 17 residues. Trimming removed 3 bases from V and 5 bases from J; junction bases left unmatched: 15. CDR3 sequence reads: CASSSKLTGGNRETQYF. The DNA of the CDR3 is TGCGCCAGCAGCTCTAAACTTACAGGGGGTAATCGGGAGACCCAGTACTTC.

This sequence joins TRBV12-5 and TRBJ2-5, with 13 nucleotides matching TRBD2. Germline CDR1 reads LGHNT; CDR2 reads FRNRAP. The CDR3 is made up of 15 amino acids. The V gene end was trimmed by 5 bases and the J gene end by 3 bases; junction bases not matched to a gene: 3. The chain's CDR3 is CASGTGTSGEETQYF. In nucleotides, the CDR3 is TGTGCTAGTGGTACAGGGACTAGCGGGGAAGAGACCCAGTACTTC.

The chain carries TRBV4-3 and TRBJ2-1; D remains ambiguous. Trimming left V 1 base short and J 6 bases short, with 13 bases between. Germline values: CDR1 LGHNA, CDR2 YSLEER. This CDR3 comprises 15 residues. CDR3 protein: CASSQGRSDINEQFF. CDR3 nucleotide sequence: TGCGCCAGCAGCCAAGGCAGGTCCGATATCAATGAGCAGTTCTTC.

In this sample, this clone turned up once. This chain joins TRBV6-2 or TRBV6-3 and TRBJ2-5; TRBD2 matches 8 bases. In germline, CDR1 is MNHEY, CDR2 SVGEGT. Trimming cost V 2 bases and J 4 bases; bases outside gene matches: 3. This CDR3 has 14 residues. In DNA form, the CDR3 reads TGTGCCAGCAGTTACCCCGGGGGGGGAGAGACCCAGTACTTC. It codes for CASSYPGGGETQYF.

This rearrangement joins TRBV18 to TRBJ1-2; 9 bases are a match to TRBD1. After removal of 6 bases from V and 4 bases from J, the junction contained 12 bases not matched to a gene. This CDR3 has 16 amino acids. Germline loops: CDR1 KGHSH, CDR2 LQKENI. This CDR3 reads CASSQSPGQGSYGYTF. CDR3 nucleotides: TGTGCCAGCTCTCAAAGCCCGGGACAGGGCAGCTATGGCTACACCTTC. Looking up the rest from reference TRBV18 and TRBJ1-2 gives the full variable domain: NAGVMQNPRHLVRRRGQEARLRCSPMKGHSHVYWYRQLPEEGLKFMVYLQKENIIDESGMPKERFSAEFPKEGPSILRIQQVVRGDSAAYFCASSQSPGQGSYGYTFGSGTRLTVV.

This clone was observed a few times. The chain is built from TRBV24-1 and TRBJ1-2; D perhaps matches TRBD1 (5 bases). The V gene lost 5 bases and the J gene lost 5 bases, with 11 bases spanning the gap. The CDR3 length is 13 residues. CDR1 is KGHDR, CDR2 SFDVKD, per germline. CDR3 residues: CATSAGTQYGYTF. Written as DNA, the CDR3 is TGTGCCACCAGTGCCGGGACTCAGTATGGCTACACCTTC.